This T cell receptor beta chain was sequenced during a study of cytomegalovirus exposure and HLA in healthy donors. Study-wide results and caveats: A later analysis appeared to link common viral pathogens to several of the most significant clusters. Sequencing artifact likely explains a cluster of highly shared sequence variants.

It was with 60 Vbeta and 13 Jbeta primers that the PCR ran. Method: immunoSEQ multiplex PCR; TCRdb's copy keeps in-frame clones and lacks some. The data hold roughly 120,000 clones, with roughly two thirds observed a single time. On this clone: What it binds is not known.

Sequenced input: PBMCs. The clonotype comes from a man between 35 and 55 years old in good health and CMV-seronegative.

In nucleotides, the CDR3 is TGTGCCAGCAGCGGAAAGGGACAGAGGACCTACGAGCAGTACTTC. Its protein is CASSGKGQRTYEQYF. V gene TRBV5-8 combines with J gene TRBJ2-7; 7 bases are shared with TRBD1. V was clipped by 4 bases and J by 2 bases; unmatched bases: 9. The CDR3 totals 15 residues. In germline, CDR1 is SGHTS, CDR2 YDEGEE.